This T cell receptor beta chain was sequenced during a study of human T cells and chemical hapten exposure. This clonotype was observed a handful of times. Its target is unknown. The CDR3 length is 15 residues. Trimming took 3 bases from V and 3 from J, leaving 16 bases between them. Germline lookup yields CDR1 SQVTM and CDR2 ANQGSEA. As the library was built, unique molecular identifiers were attached to individual cDNA molecules. TCRdb itself ran the RACE reads through MiXCR, one entry per CDR3 protein. This sample has a few hundred thousand distinct CDR3 sequences; about 6.3% occur once, and the top ten carry around 6%. The time point is: patch test 2, 6 weeks after DPC sensitization. The treatment denotes: therapeutic diphenylcyclopropenone sensitization with weekly scalp DPC. Findings and caveats of the study: With patch test score, the counts of PT1 expanded TCRs showed a positive correlation.

The TCR sequence derives from a woman under 30 with alopecia areata. Some clones in this sample may be carry-over from other donors' samples. The sequencing used whole blood, collected in connection with sensitization to the hapten diphenylcyclopropenone (DPC). The V call is TRBV29-1, the J call TRBJ2-3, with D possibly TRBD2 on 6 matching bases. CDR3 residues: CSVDPLLALTDTQYF. Here the CDR3 DNA reads TGCAGCGTTGATCCGTTACTAGCTTTGACAGATACGCAGTATTTT.